This T cell receptor beta chain appears in the sequencing data of a study of a mutant IDH1 vaccine in newly diagnosed glioma. Study in general: Sex among treated patients split around 60% male, roughly 40% female; mean age was approximately 40 years. The therapy given earlier, which was standard therapy, consisted of radiotherapy, temozolomide, or both, and most of the patients received both. Study-level points and caveats: Researchers report vaccine-induced immune responses in more than 90% of patients.

CDR3 length: 16 residues. The V end lost 6 bases, the J end lost 7 bases, and 22 bases lay between the germline ends. The V gene's germline CDR1 is SNHLY and CDR2 FYNNEI. The time point here: week 47, end of study. Alongside topical imiquimod, each dose of vaccine comprised 300 ug of mutant IDH1 20-mer peptide. The data were produced by immunoSEQ multiplex PCR, yet TCRdb's version contains in-frame clones alone and is incomplete. This sample carries approximately 84,000 clones, 80% to 90% of them seen once, and the ten largest clones take more than 4.5%. Only one count was recorded for this clone. The antigen remains unidentified.

The source material was PBMCs, sampled from a glioma patient whose treatment included an IDH1 peptide vaccine. The TCR comes from a middle-aged man with glioma. The V call is TRBV2, the J call TRBJ1-5; D might be TRBD1 (6 bases). Written as DNA, the CDR3 is TGTGCCAGCAGGGATGCCGGGACACCGACCACCCAGCCCCAGCATTTT. It specifies CASRDAGTPTTQPQHF.